This T cell receptor beta chain came from a study of CD8 T cells in ankylosing spondylitis. General observations from the study: Fewer than ten highly homologous variants made up a TCR beta motif that seemed to typify ankylosing spondylitis blood.

Molecular-barcoded quantitative 5'-RACE produced these TCR beta libraries. Using its own MiXCR run on the 5' RACE reads, TCRdb lists one record per CDR3 protein. Of around 300,000 distinct CDR3 sequences listed, around 20% are singletons. The V gene end was trimmed by 8 bases and the J gene end by 4 bases; junction bases not matched to a gene: 14. This CDR3 comprises 16 residues. As for this clonotype: Antigen specificity is unknown.

This TCR was sampled from a female donor with ankylosing spondylitis or in good health (not recorded which). Sequenced: blood, either unsorted or a sorted T cell fraction (not recorded which). V usage is TRBV12-3 or TRBV12-4 and J usage is TRBJ2-1; TRBD1 matches at 7 bases. CDR3 sequence reads: CASGSSIRGWYNEQFF. In nucleotides, the CDR3 is TGTGCCAGCGGTAGTTCGATCAGGGGGTGGTACAATGAGCAGTTCTTC.